This T cell receptor (beta chain) was profiled in a study of glioma-infiltrating T cells after dendritic cell vaccination. CDR1 is SGDLS, CDR2 YYNGEE, per germline. The CDR3 is made up of 18 amino acids. Trimming removed 0 bases from V and 5 bases from J; junction bases left unmatched: 12. Input was roughly 2.2 ug genomic DNA, or all available if less. Repertoires were generated with immunoSEQ multiplex PCR, while TCRdb's copy carries only in-frame clones and drops some. Of over 75,000 clones in the sample, roughly 77% were seen once. Described time point: after dendritic cell vaccination, including at tumor progression/relapse. Selection required adequate fresh-frozen tumor tissue plus more than two years' survival data.

Sequencing was performed on blood, taken after dendritic cell vaccination. The clonotype comes from a human donor with glioblastoma. This rearrangement joins TRBV9 to TRBJ2-1, with 9 bases fitting TRBD2. The CDR3 bases are TGTGCCAGCAGCGTAGGCCCCTTTAGCGGGGGTCCCGACAATGAGCAGTTCTTC. This sequence encodes CASSVGPFSGGPDNEQFF.